The present T cell receptor (beta chain) was sequenced within a study of CD8 T cells in Susac syndrome. Looked up from germline, CDR1 is SGHTA and CDR2 is FQGTGA. This CDR3 region has 14 residues. Trimming took 8 bases from V and 6 from J, leaving 19 bases between them. It was with random hexamers that about 0.45 to 1 ug RNA was reverse transcribed. The method of amplification for TCR beta CDR3 was immunoSEQ multiplex PCR, covering 54 Vbeta and 13 Jbeta. TCRdb redid the calling of the immunoSEQ multiplex PCR reads with MiXCR, one entry per CDR3 protein. Seen here are 130,000 to 150,000 distinct CDR3 sequences, roughly 94% observed once, and the top ten hold around 0.08%. The T cells that were sequenced for TCR beta were CD8+ and CD4+ cells from blood. Matched for age and sex, the controls were healthy donors. Through negative isolation, CD4+ and CD8+ T cells were obtained, while TEMRA cells were enriched using FACS.

J is TRBJ2-5 and V is TRBV7-3; possibly TRBD1 or TRBD2 for D (5 bases each). This sequence was found in a human donor in good health. The specimen was CD4+ T cells from PBMCs. CDR3 sequence (DNA): TGTGCCAGCGCACCGGGACCCTCCTCAAAGACCCAGTACTTC. Amino acids: CASAPGPSSKTQYF.